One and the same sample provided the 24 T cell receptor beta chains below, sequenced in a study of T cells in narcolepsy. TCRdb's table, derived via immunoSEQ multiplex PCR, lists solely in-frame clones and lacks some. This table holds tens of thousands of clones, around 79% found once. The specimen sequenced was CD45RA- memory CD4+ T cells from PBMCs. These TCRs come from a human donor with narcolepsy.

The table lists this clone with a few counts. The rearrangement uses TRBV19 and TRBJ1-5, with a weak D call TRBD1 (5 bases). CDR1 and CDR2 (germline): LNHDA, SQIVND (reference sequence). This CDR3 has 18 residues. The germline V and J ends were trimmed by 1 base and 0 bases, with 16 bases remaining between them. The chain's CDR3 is CASSIVGGAADSNQPQHF. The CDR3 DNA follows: TGTGCCAGTAGTATAGTAGGTGGGGCAGCTGATAGCAATCAGCCCCAGCATTTT. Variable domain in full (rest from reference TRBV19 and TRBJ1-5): DGGITQSPKYLFRKEGQNVTLSCEQNLNHDAMYWYRQDPGQGLRLIYYSQIVNDFQKGDIAEGYSVSREKKESFPLTVTSAQKNPTAFYLCASSIVGGAADSNQPQHFGDGTRLSIL.

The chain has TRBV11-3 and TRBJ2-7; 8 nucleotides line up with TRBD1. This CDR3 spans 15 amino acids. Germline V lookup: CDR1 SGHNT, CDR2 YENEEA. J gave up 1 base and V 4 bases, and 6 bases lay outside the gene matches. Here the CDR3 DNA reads TGTGCCAGCAGCTACCCCCGGACAGGGTCCTACGAGCAGTACTTC. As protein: CASSYPRTGSYEQYF.

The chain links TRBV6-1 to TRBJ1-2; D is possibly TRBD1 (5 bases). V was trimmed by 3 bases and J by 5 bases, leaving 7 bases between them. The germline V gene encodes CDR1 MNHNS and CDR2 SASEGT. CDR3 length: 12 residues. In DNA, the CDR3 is TGTGCCAGCAGTGACGACAGATATGGCTACACCTTC. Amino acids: CASSDDRYGYTF.

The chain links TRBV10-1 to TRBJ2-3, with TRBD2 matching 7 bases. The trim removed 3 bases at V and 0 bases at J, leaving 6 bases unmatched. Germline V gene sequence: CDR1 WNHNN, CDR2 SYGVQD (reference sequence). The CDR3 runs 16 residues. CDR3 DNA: TGCGCCAGCAGTGATGGGGGGGTCCCAAGCACAGATACGCAGTATTTT. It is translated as CASSDGGVPSTDTQYF.

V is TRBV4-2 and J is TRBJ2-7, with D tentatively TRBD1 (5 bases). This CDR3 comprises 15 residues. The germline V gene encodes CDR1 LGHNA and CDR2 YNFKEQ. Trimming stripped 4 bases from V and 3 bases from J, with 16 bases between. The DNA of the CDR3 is TGTGCCAGCAGCCCCTGGGAAGGGGCGAACTACGAGCAGTACTTC. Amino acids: CASSPWEGANYEQYF.

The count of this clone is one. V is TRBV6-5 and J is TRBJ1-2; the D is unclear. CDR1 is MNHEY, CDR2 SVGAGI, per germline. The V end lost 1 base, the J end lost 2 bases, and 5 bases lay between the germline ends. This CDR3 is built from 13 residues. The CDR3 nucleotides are TGTGCCAGCAGTTACTTGGGGAACTATGGCTACACCTTC. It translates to CASSYLGNYGYTF.

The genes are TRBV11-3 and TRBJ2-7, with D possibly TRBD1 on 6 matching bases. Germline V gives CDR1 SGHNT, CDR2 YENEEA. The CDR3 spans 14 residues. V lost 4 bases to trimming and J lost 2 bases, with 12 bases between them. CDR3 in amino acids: CASSSHREPYEQYF. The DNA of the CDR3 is TGTGCCAGCAGCTCCCACAGGGAGCCCTACGAGCAGTACTTC.

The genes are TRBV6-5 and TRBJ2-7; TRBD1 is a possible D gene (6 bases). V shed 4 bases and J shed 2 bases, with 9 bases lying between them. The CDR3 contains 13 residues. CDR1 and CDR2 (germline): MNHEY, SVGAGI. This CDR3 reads CASSSGTTYEQYF. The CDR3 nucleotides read TGTGCCAGCAGTTCGGGGACAACCTACGAGCAGTACTTC.

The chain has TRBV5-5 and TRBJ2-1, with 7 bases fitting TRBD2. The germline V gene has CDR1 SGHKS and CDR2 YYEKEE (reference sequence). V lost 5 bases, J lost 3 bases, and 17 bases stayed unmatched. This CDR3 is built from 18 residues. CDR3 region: CASSDARALAIGYNEQFF. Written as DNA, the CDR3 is TGTGCCAGCAGTGACGCCAGAGCACTAGCGATCGGCTACAATGAGCAGTTCTTC.

The CDR3: CASTGTPTYEQYF. The DNA of the CDR3 is TGTGCCAGCACCGGGACTCCGACCTACGAGCAGTACTTC. The chain couples TRBV28 to TRBJ2-5, with D perhaps matching TRBD2 (6 bases). The DNA matches TRBJ2-7 better at its end, which makes the J call doubtful. This CDR3 is built from 13 residues. Germline V lookup: CDR1 MDHEN, CDR2 SYDVKM.

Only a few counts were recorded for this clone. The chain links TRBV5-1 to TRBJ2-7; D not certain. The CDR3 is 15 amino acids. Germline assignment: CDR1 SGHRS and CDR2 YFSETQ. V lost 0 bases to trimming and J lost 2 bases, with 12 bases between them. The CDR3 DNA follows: TGCGCCAGCAGCTTGGCAGCCACGAACGCCTACGAGCAGTACTTC. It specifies CASSLAATNAYEQYF. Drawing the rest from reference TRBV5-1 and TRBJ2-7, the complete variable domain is KAGVTQTPRYLIKTRGQQVTLSCSPISGHRSVSWYQQTPGQGLQFLFEYFSETQRNKGNFPGRFSGRQFSNSRSEMNVSTLELGDSALYLCASSLAATNAYEQYFGPGTRLTVT.

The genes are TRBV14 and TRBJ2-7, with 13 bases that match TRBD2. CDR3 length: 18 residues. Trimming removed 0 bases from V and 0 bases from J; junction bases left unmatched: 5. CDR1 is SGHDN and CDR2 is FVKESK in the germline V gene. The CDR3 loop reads CASSQDLGLAGLSYEQYF. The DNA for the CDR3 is TGTGCCAGCAGCCAAGATTTGGGACTAGCGGGACTCTCCTACGAGCAGTACTTC.

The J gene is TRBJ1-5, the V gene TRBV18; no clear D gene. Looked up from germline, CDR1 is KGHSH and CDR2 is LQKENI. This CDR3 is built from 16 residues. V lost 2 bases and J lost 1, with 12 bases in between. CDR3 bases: TGTGCCAGCTCACCAACCGGACTAAGAAGCAATCAGCCCCAGCATTTT. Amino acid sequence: CASSPTGLRSNQPQHF.

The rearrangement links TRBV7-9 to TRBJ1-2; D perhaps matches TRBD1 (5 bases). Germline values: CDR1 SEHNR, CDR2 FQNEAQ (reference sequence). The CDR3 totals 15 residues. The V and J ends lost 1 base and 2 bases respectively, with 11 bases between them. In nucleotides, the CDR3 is TGTGCCAGCAGCTTAGGTGGGGGTGAGAACTATGGCTACACCTTC. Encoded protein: CASSLGGGENYGYTF.

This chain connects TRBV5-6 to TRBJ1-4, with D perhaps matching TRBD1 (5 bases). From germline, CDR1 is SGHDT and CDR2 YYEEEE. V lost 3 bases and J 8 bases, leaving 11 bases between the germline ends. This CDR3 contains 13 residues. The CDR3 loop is CASSSGTSEKLFF. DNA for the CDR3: TGTGCCAGCAGCTCCGGGACTAGCGAAAAACTGTTTTTT.

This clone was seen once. The CDR3 here is CASSLLLGNEQFF. The CDR3 DNA reads TGTGCCAGCAGTCTGTTGCTAGGAAATGAGCAGTTCTTC. This sequence joins TRBV27 and TRBJ2-1; D remains ambiguous. Germline values: CDR1 MNHEY, CDR2 SMNVEV (reference sequence). Trimming left V 5 bases short and J 7 bases short, with 12 bases between. The CDR3 extends over 13 amino acids.

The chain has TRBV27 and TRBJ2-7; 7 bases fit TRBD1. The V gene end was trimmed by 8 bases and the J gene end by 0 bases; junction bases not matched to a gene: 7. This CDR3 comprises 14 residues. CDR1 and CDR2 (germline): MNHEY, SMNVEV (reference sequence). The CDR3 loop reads CASLRDRSSYEQYF. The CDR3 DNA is TGTGCCAGCCTCCGGGACAGAAGCTCCTACGAGCAGTACTTC.

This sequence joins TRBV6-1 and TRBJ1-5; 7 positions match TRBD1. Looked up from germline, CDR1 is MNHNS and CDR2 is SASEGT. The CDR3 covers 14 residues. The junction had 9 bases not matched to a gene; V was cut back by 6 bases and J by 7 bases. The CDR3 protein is CASRATGRGQPQHF. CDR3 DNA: TGTGCCAGCAGGGCGACAGGGAGAGGGCAGCCCCAGCATTTT.

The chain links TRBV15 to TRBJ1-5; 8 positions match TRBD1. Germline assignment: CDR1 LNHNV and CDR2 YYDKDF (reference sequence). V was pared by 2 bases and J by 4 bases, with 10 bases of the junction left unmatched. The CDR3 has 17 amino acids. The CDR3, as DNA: TGTGCCACCAGCAGATCCCGGTGGGGACAGGAGAATCAGCCCCAGCATTTT. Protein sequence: CATSRSRWGQENQPQHF.

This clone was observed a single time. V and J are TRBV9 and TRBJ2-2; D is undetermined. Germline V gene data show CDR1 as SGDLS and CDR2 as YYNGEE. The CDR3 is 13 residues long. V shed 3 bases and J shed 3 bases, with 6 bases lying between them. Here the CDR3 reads CASSGLDTGELFF. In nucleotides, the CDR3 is TGTGCCAGCAGCGGACTTGACACCGGGGAGCTGTTTTTT.

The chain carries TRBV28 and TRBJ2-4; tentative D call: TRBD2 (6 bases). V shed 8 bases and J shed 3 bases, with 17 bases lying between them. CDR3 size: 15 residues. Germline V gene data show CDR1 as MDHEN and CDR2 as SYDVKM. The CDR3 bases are TGTGCCAGCTCCCCTCGGAGGCGGGGCAAAAACATTCAGTACTTC. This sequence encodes CASSPRRRGKNIQYF.

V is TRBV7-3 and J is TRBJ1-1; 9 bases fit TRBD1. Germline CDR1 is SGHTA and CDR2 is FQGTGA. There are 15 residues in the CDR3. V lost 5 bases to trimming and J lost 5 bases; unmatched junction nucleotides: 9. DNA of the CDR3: TGTGCCAGCAGCCCGGTACAGGGGGCGTGGACTGAAGCTTTCTTT. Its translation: CASSPVQGAWTEAFF.

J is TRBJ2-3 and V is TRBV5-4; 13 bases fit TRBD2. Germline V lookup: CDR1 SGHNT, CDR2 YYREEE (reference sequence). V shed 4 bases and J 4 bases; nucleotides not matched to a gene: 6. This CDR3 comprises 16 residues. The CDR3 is CASSLGLAGASDTQYF. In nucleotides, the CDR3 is TGTGCCAGCAGCCTTGGACTAGCGGGAGCCTCAGATACGCAGTATTTT.

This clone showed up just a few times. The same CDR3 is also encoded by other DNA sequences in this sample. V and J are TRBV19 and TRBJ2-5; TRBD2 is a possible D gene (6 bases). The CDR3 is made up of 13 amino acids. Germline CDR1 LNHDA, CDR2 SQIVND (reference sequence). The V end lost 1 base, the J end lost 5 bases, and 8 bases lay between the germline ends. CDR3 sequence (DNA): TGTGCCAGTAGTATAGCAGGGACTGAGACCCAGTACTTC. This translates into CASSIAGTETQYF. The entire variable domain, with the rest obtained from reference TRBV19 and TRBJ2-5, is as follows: DGGITQSPKYLFRKEGQNVTLSCEQNLNHDAMYWYRQDPGQGLRLIYYSQIVNDFQKGDIAEGYSVSREKKESFPLTVTSAQKNPTAFYLCASSIAGTETQYFGPGTRLLVL.